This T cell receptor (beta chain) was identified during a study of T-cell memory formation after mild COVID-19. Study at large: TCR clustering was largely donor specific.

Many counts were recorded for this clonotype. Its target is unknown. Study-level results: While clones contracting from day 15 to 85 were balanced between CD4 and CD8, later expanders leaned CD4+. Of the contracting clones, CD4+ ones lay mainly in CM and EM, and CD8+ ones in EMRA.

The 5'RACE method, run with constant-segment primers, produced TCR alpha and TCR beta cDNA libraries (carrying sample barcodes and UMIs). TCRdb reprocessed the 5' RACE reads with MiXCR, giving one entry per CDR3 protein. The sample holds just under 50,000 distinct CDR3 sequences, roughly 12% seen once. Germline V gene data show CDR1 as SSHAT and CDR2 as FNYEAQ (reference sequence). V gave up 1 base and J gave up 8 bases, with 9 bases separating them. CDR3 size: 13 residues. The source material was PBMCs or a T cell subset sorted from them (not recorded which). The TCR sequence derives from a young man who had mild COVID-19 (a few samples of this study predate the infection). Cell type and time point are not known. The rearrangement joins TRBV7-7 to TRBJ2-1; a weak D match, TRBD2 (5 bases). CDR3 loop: CASSLDGVDEQFF. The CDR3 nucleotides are TGTGCCAGCAGCTTAGACGGGGTGGATGAGCAGTTCTTC.